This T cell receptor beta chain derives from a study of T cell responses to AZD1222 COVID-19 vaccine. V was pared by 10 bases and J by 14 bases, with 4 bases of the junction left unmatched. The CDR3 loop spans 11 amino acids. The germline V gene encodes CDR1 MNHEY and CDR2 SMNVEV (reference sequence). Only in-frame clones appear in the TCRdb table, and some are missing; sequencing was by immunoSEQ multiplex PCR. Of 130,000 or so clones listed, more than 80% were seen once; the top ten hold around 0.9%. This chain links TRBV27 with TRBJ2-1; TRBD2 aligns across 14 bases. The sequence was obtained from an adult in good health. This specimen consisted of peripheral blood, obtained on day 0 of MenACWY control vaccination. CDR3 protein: CATGLAGVKFF. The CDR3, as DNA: TGTGCCACGGGACTAGCGGGAGTCAAGTTCTTC.